A selection of T cell receptor beta chains follows, all from one sample in a study of cytomegalovirus exposure and HLA in healthy donors. Only in-frame clones appear in the TCRdb table, and some are missing; sequencing was by immunoSEQ multiplex PCR. This table holds around 170,000 clones, around three quarters found once. What was sequenced was PBMCs. All receptors derive from a man in his forties or fifties in good health and CMV-seronegative. CDR3s include the opening cysteine and the closing phenylalanine or tryptophan. The order of the fields is V gene, clone size, J gene, CDR3 protein. Not every row has a clone size; where given, it reads once, few, many or a size class.

TRBV28	once	TRBJ2-7	CASHGLAMTWQYF
TRBV6-6	-	TRBJ1-1	CASSYAGGVAEAFF
TRBV29-1	-	TRBJ1-6	CSELKSPLHF
TRBV5-4	-	TRBJ2-1	CASSPLDQGPHEQFF
TRBV29-1	-	TRBJ1-1	CSVPGTGGLHTEAFF
TRBV4-3	once	TRBJ2-2	CASSQQLAGLRGELFF
TRBV9	-	TRBJ2-3	CASSVGTSGSLADTQYF
TRBV7-9	-	TRBJ2-7	CASSSSGTFDYEQYF
TRBV7-2	-	TRBJ2-1	CASSPNMDSNEQFF
TRBV9	-	TRBJ2-3	CASSRRTGYGTDTQYF
TRBV7-9	-	TRBJ1-5	CASSPPGQPQHF
TRBV7-2	-	TRBJ1-3	CASSLKTGASGNTIYF
TRBV5-1	-	TRBJ1-4	CASSWDSPNEKLFF